This is a list of T cell receptor beta chains from one sample in a study of shared clonotypes between healthy human individuals. Repertoires were generated with immunoSEQ multiplex PCR, while TCRdb's copy carries only in-frame clones and drops some. The top ten clones hold around 0.13% of a sample with 2,100,000 or so clones, around 95% of them seen once. Sequenced input: naive CD4+ T cells sorted from blood. These receptor sequences come from a man aged 18 to 35 in good health. CDR3s include the opening cysteine and the closing phenylalanine or tryptophan. D genes are given only for firm matches. The size of a clone is reported for some rows only, either as once, few or many, or as a class for expanded clones.

abundance | j_gene | d_gene | v_gene | CDR3aa | CDR3nt
- | TRBJ2-7 | - | TRBV5-1 | CASSLERYEQYF | TGCGCCAGCAGCTTGGAGAGGTACGAGCAGTACTTC
- | TRBJ2-7 | - | TRBV10-3 | CAIRAGPYEQYF | TGTGCCATAAGGGCAGGTCCCTACGAGCAGTACTTC
- | TRBJ2-7 | - | TRBV19 | CASSSGLSSSYEQYF | TGTGCCAGTAGCTCGGGACTTTCTAGCTCCTACGAGCAGTACTTC
- | TRBJ2-1 | - | TRBV27 | CASRGAGDNEQFF | TGTGCCAGCAGGGGGGCGGGAGACAATGAGCAGTTCTTC
- | TRBJ1-1 | TRBD1 | TRBV5-1 | CASSLQGLAEAFF | TGCGCCAGCAGCTTACAGGGGTTGGCTGAAGCTTTCTTT
- | TRBJ2-1 | TRBD2 | TRBV11-3 | CASSLGVGLAGYDEQFF | TGTGCCAGCAGCTTGGGTGTCGGACTAGCGGGATACGATGAGCAGTTCTTC
- | TRBJ2-7 | TRBD1 | TRBV5-1 | CASSLSGTALVEQYF | TGCGCCAGCAGCCTATCCGGGACAGCCCTGGTGGAGCAGTACTTC
- | TRBJ1-6 | - | TRBV27 | CASRGGYNSPLHF | TGTGCCAGCAGGGGGGGTTATAATTCACCCCTCCACTTT
- | TRBJ2-3 | - | TRBV6-5 | CASSRGGYTDTQYF | TGTGCCAGCAGTAGGGGAGGATACACAGATACGCAGTATTTT
- | TRBJ1-1 | - | TRBV20-1 | CSAEGLFF | TGCAGTGCTGAAGGACTTTTCTTT
- | TRBJ2-3 | TRBD2 | TRBV9 | CASSVVSGGPSTDTQYF | TGTGCCAGCAGCGTAGTATCGGGGGGGCCGAGCACAGATACGCAGTATTTT
- | TRBJ1-6 | - | TRBV2 | CASSERGGVYNSPLHF | TGTGCCAGCAGTGAAAGAGGGGGGGTATATAATTCACCCCTCCACTTT
- | TRBJ2-7 | - | TRBV7-9 | CASSLAGQGYEQYF | TGTGCCAGCAGCTTAGCTGGCCAGGGCTACGAGCAGTACTTC
- | TRBJ1-4 | - | TRBV30 | CAVSGVLNEKLFF | TGTGCCGTCTCAGGGGTCCTTAATGAAAAACTGTTTTTT
- | TRBJ2-1 | TRBD2 | TRBV5-1 | CASSSLAGAGYNEQFF | TGCGCCAGCAGCTCTTTAGCGGGAGCAGGCTACAATGAGCAGTTCTTC
once | TRBJ1-1 | - | TRBV11-2 | CASSSTDILNTEAFF | TGTGCCAGCAGCTCCACGGACATTTTGAACACTGAAGCTTTCTTT
- | TRBJ1-2 | TRBD1 | TRBV28 | CASSLSGRGAGYTF | TGTGCCAGCAGTTTATCAGGCAGGGGGGCTGGCTACACCTTC
- | TRBJ1-5 | - | TRBV30 | CAWGFASNQPQHF | TGTGCCTGGGGGTTCGCAAGCAATCAGCCCCAGCATTTT
- | TRBJ2-2 | - | TRBV2 | CASSEAPGGSGVNTGELFF | TGTGCCAGCAGTGAAGCGCCGGGCGGGTCCGGAGTAAACACCGGGGAGCTGTTTTTT
once | TRBJ2-5 | - | TRBV30 | CAWSEGQPGTQYF | TGTGCCTGGAGTGAGGGGCAACCAGGGACCCAGTACTTC
- | TRBJ2-7 | TRBD2 | TRBV11-2 | CASSSRPGGSYEQYF | TGTGCCAGCAGCTCGAGACCGGGAGGGTCCTACGAGCAGTACTTC
- | TRBJ1-1 | - | TRBV6-5 | CASSLGRRTLEAFF | TGTGCCAGCAGTCTCGGTCGGCGAACCCTTGAAGCTTTCTTT
- | TRBJ1-5 | - | TRBV19 | CASSISPLRTQHF | TGTGCCAGTAGTATCTCCCCTTTACGGACCCAGCATTTT
- | TRBJ2-3 | - | TRBV18 | CASSPPPGEVGTDTQYF | TGTGCCAGCTCACCGCCTCCGGGGGAGGTAGGAACAGATACGCAGTATTTT
- | TRBJ2-2 | - | TRBV10-3 | CAISAGADGELFF | TGTGCCATCAGTGCAGGGGCTGACGGGGAGCTGTTTTTT